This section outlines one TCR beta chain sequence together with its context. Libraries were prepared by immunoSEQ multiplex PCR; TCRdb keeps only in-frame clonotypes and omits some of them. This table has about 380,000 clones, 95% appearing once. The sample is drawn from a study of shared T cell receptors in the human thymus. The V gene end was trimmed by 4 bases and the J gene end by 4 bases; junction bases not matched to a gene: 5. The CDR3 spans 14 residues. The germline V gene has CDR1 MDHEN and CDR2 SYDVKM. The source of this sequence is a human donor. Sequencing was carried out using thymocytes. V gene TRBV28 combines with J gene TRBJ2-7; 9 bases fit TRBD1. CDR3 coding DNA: TGTGCCAGCAGTTCCGCGGGACAGGGATACGAGCAGTACTTC. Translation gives CASSSAGQGYEQYF.